The T cell receptor (beta chain) described here comes from a study of blood T cells in healthy people across ages. The CDR3 is 13 amino acids. Trimming cost V 5 bases and J 1 base, with 12 bases left between them. From germline, CDR1 is DFQATT and CDR2 SNEGSKA (reference sequence). The use of a sample-barcoded 5' primer and a J-beta primer mix characterized a second PCR of about 6 to 12 cycles. TCRdb passed the 5' RACE reads through MiXCR, listing each CDR3 protein once. Of some 900,000 distinct CDR3 sequences detected, 40% to 60% appear once; the ten largest clones hold roughly an eighth. The TCR sequence derives from a man younger than 45 in good health. The chain recombines TRBV20-1 with TRBJ2-7; D unclear. Source material: blood. The CDR3 DNA is TGCAGTGCTCGTGGTGTGGGGTCCTACGAGCAGTACTTC. As protein: CSARGVGSYEQYF.